The following is a T cell receptor (beta chain) sequence with its context. This entry comes from a study of blood T cell repertoires in COVID-19. Background on the study: Collection of acute and convalescent COVID-19 samples took place in the United States, Italy and Spain. Sources were T cells, B-cell-depleted T cells, or PBMCs; the material itself was cDNA or gDNA.

In the original processing: Amplified reference gene primers provided the basis for estimating nucleated cell counts. TCRdb's table, derived via immunoSEQ multiplex PCR, lists solely in-frame clones and lacks some. D and trimming come from the DNA, and the V and J calls and clone size come from that table. Of roughly 230,000 clones in the sample, 89% were seen once. This clonotype was sampled from a woman aged 40 to 50 who had recovered from COVID-19. The source material was peripheral blood.

CDR3 in DNA: TGTGCCAGCAGTTTAGACAGGGGAGTTGGAAACACCATATATTTT. Translating gives CASSLDRGVGNTIYF. The chain carries TRBV6-5 and TRBJ1-3, with 8 bases aligning to TRBD1. Germline-derived CDR1 and CDR2 are MNHEY and SVGAGI. The V segment lost 4 bases and the J segment 3 bases; nucleotides outside the gene matches: 5. CDR3 size: 15 residues.